The text below deals with one T cell receptor (beta chain). Its antigen has not been determined. One base away there is no much larger clone; base qualities are not given. The library was produced with RACE. Sequencing was carried out with a NextSeq 500. Library preparation attached unique molecular identifiers to individual cDNA molecules for quantitative, reproducible TCR counting. Both TCR alpha and TCR beta chains were sequenced from each blood RNA sample. The published analysis was carried out like this. Samples had a median of 95,638 TCRs, with a range from roughly 20,000 to 690,600. V, J and CDR3 annotation of the TCR reads was performed with the Decombinator software suite. For the PS versus PT1 abundance plots, all samples were subsampled to the same number of TCRs (28,000). TCRs were defined as expanded if absent before sensitization and observed at least eight times at the 2-week time point. TCRdb took the public reads, trimmed them with fastp at Q25, ran MiXCR for clone calling and kept in-frame beta chains. Under each unique CDR3 protein, matching rows form one entry showing the most common genes and DNA. What appears here as the V and J calls and clone size reflects TCRdb's work, not the paper's. The sample table shows approximately 70,000 distinct CDR3 sequences, and around 9.8% are seen once. The ten top clones hold 3.3% of the sample.

V was cut back by 0 bases and J by 3 bases, leaving a gap of 8 bases between them. CDR1 and CDR2, per the germline V gene (reference sequence), are DFQATT and SNEGSKA. The CDR3 contains 14 residues, cysteine and phenylalanine counted. The CDR3 DNA has 42 bases and is translated from base 1. These data originate in a study of human T cells and chemical hapten exposure listed by TCRdb under 2021. Looking at the study overall: For sensitization, 2% DPC in acetone was applied to a roughly 2 cm by roughly 2 cm area of upper inner arm skin. Libraries were pooled for sequencing, and per-sample TCR yields varied mainly because of small differences in library volumes within the pool. Twenty-nine alopecia patients provided blood for TCR sequencing at one to four time points (pre-sensitization, 2, 6 and 24 weeks). Patch testing was performed on the upper back with Finn chambers containing 0.01% DPC, and the patch tests were scored after 6 days according to International Contact Dermatitis Research Group standards. The patient cohort, mostly female, included alopecia areata with under or over 50% scalp involvement, alopecia totalis and alopecia universalis. In alopecia patients, the study followed how the peripheral blood TCR repertoire changed in vivo over primary and secondary sensitization to diphenylcyclopropenone (DPC), a hapten. Throughout the approximately 24-week study period, patients were also given weekly therapeutic DPC doses on the scalp. Blood samples were taken from patients before sensitization (week 0) and then at 2, 6 and about 24 weeks after DPC sensitization.

The time point label of this sample denotes: patch test 1, 2 weeks after DPC sensitization. Per the publication, the treatment or condition label means: therapeutic diphenylcyclopropenone sensitization with weekly scalp DPC. Blood at each patch-test visit was drawn before the patch test was applied. Patients were eligible if aged 18 to 70, diagnosed with alopecia and judged suitable for DPC therapy, and pregnant patients were excluded. Total RNA was isolated from unfractionated whole blood collected in Tempus Blood RNA tubes. General study outcomes and caveats: Because every patient had alopecia, a presumed autoimmune disease, the patients' immune response might differ from that of healthy individuals. Patch test score correlated positively with the number of PT1 expanded TCRs, reaching significance at thresholds 8, 16 and 32 but not at 4. Significantly more large CDR3 similarity clusters were formed by expanded TCRs than by pre-sensitization or healthy control sets, consistent with antigen-driven responses. DPC sensitization did not change how many TCRs were above 1 in 1000 frequency, and no evidence was found of alterations in global repertoire structure. Repeated subsampling changed both the strength of the expansion versus patch-test correlation and the threshold at which that correlation became significant.

The sequence derives from a woman between 35 and 50 years old with alopecia areata. Some clones in this sample may be carry-over from other donors' samples. Recombination connected TRBV20-1 to TRBJ2-2; a weak D assignment points to TRBD2 (6 bases agree). The sample was whole blood, taken in connection with sensitization to the hapten diphenylcyclopropenone (DPC). The base sequence is TGCAGTGCTAGAGAACGGGGGTACACCGGGGAGCTGTTTTTT. The encoded protein is CSARERGYTGELFF.